This TCR beta chain was sequenced in a study of early stage breast cancer tumors. This normal breast sample came from a site about 1.8-4.5 cm away from the tumor. Sequencing was performed with immunoSEQ multiplex PCR; in TCRdb, only in-frame clones are kept and a portion is missing. Seen here are about 15,000 clones, about 81% observed once, and the top ten hold just under 5%. The clonotype comes from a person in their thirties with breast cancer. The material sequenced was normal breast tissue next to the tumor.

The CDR3 here is CASSMSLNTEAFF. CDR3 coding DNA: TGTGCCAGTAGTATGTCCCTGAACACTGAAGCTTTCTTT. The rearrangement joins TRBV19 to TRBJ1-1, with D unclear. With 3 bases removed from V and 0 bases from J, the gap between germline ends came to 5 bases. CDR1 and CDR2 from the germline V gene are LNHDA and SQIVND (reference sequence). The CDR3 is 13 residues long. The entire variable domain, with the rest obtained from reference TRBV19 and TRBJ1-1, is as follows: DGGITQSPKYLFRKEGQNVTLSCEQNLNHDAMYWYRQDPGQGLRLIYYSQIVNDFQKGDIAEGYSVSREKKESFPLTVTSAQKNPTAFYLCASSMSLNTEAFFGQGTRLTVV.